These 5 T cell receptor beta chains came from one sample sequenced in a study of OX40 agonist ivuxolimab in advanced cancers. Clones were read by immunoSEQ multiplex PCR, and TCRdb kept only the in-frame ones, dropping some. Altogether about 28,000 clones are present, 75% to 90% being singletons, with the ten largest covering 28%. The input for sequencing was CD4+ or CD8+ T cells sorted from blood, taken in a trial of the OX40 agonist ivuxolimab. The source of these receptors is an adult with an advanced solid tumor such as melanoma, head and neck, liver or kidney cancer.

The chain recombines TRBV7-9 with TRBJ2-7; D might be TRBD1 (5 bases). Between the trimmed V and J ends, which lost 6 bases and 5 bases, there was a span of 14 bases. The CDR3 totals 13 residues. The germline CDR1 and CDR2 sequences are SEHNR and FQNEAQ (reference sequence). The CDR3 reads CASRTRQFNEQYF. In DNA, the CDR3 is TGTGCCAGCAGGACGCGACAGTTCAACGAGCAGTACTTC. Combining the CDR3 with reference TRBV7-9 and TRBJ2-7 gives the whole variable domain DTGVSQNPRHKITKRGQNVTFRCDPISEHNRLYWYRQTLGQGPEFLTYFQNEAQLEKSRLLSDRFSAERPKGSFSTLEIQRTEQGDSAMYLCASRTRQFNEQYFGPGTRLTVT.

This sequence joins TRBV18 and TRBJ1-3; D ambiguous. The CDR3 runs 14 residues. Germline CDR1 KGHSH, CDR2 LQKENI. With 3 bases removed from V and 0 bases from J, the gap between germline ends came to 6 bases. This CDR3 is CASSPQASGNTIYF. In DNA form, the CDR3 reads TGTGCCAGCTCACCTCAGGCCTCTGGAAACACCATATATTTT.

The chain has TRBV19 and TRBJ2-5; 7 bases match TRBD1. Germline CDR1 is LNHDA and CDR2 is SQIVND (reference sequence). V trimming: 4 bases; J trimming: 2 bases; junction bases outside the gene matches: 7. The CDR3 contains 15 residues. CDR3 amino acids: CASSTPWTGQETQYF. The CDR3 DNA follows: TGTGCCAGTAGTACCCCGTGGACAGGACAAGAGACCCAGTACTTC. Full variable domain (rest looked up from reference TRBV19 and TRBJ2-5): DGGITQSPKYLFRKEGQNVTLSCEQNLNHDAMYWYRQDPGQGLRLIYYSQIVNDFQKGDIAEGYSVSREKKESFPLTVTSAQKNPTAFYLCASSTPWTGQETQYFGPGTRLLVL.

The chain is built from TRBV27 and TRBJ1-1; no clear D. V was shortened by 3 bases and J by 5 bases, with 13 bases between the two germline ends. From germline, CDR1 is MNHEY and CDR2 SMNVEV (reference sequence). The CDR3 totals 14 residues. DNA for the CDR3: TGTGCCAGCAGTTTTTCTGGTGGCGTGACTGAAGCTTTCTTT. This gives the protein CASSFSGGVTEAFF.

The chain links TRBV19 to TRBJ1-5; D gene unclear. Between the trimmed V and J ends, which lost 1 base and 3 bases, there was a span of 7 bases. Germline assignment: CDR1 LNHDA and CDR2 SQIVND (reference sequence). This CDR3 has 14 residues. The CDR3 coding sequence is TGTGCCAGTAGTATAGGGCCCTTCAATCAGCCCCAGCATTTT. As protein: CASSIGPFNQPQHF.